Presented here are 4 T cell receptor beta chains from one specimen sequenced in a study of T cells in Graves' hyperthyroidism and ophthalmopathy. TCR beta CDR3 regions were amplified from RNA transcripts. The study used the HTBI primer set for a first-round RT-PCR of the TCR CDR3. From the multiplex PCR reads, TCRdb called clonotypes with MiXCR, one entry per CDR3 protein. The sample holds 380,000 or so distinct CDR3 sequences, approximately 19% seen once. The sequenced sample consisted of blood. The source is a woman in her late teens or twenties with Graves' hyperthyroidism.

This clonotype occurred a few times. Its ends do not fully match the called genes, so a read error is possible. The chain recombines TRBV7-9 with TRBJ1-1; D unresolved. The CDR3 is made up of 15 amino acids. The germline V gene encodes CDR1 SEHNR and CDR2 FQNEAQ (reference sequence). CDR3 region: CASGLNSAQNTEAFF. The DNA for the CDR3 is TGTGCCAGCGGCTTAAATTCGGCGCAGAACACTGAAGCTTTCTTT.

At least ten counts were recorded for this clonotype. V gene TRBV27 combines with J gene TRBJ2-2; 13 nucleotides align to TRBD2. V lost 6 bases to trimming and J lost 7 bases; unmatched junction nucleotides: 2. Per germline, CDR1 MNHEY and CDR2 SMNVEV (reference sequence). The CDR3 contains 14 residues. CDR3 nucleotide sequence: TGTGCCAGCAGCGGACTAGCGGGGGTCGGGGAGCTGTTTTTT. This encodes CASSGLAGVGELFF.

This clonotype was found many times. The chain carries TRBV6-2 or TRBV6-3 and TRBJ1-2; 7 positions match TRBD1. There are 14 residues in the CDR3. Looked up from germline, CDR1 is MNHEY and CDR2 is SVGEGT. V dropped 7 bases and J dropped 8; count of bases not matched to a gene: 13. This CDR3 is CASKKIGTVGGYTF. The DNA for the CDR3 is TGTGCCAGCAAGAAAATCGGGACAGTCGGAGGCTACACCTTC.

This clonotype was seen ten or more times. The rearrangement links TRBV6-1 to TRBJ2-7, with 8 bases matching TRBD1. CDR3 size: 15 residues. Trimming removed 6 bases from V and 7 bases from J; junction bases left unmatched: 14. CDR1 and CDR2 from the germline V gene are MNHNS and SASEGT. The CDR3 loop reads CASRDPGQASVEQYF. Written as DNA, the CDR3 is TGTGCCAGCAGGGATCCGGGACAGGCTAGTGTGGAGCAGTACTTC.